This T cell receptor (beta chain) was documented in a study of cytomegalovirus exposure and HLA in healthy donors. General study results and limits: Cytomegalovirus-associated TCR beta chains were listed, numbering more than 150.

PCR involved 60 Vbeta and 13 Jbeta primers. Only in-frame clones appear in the TCRdb table, and some are missing; sequencing was by immunoSEQ multiplex PCR. In the table there are some 150,000 clones, 65% to 80% of which are singletons. Worth noting for this clone: Its matching antigen is unknown.

Source material: PBMCs. The receptor was isolated from a woman aged 40 to 50 in good health and CMV-seronegative.

The CDR3 reads CASRRDREASEQYF. Written as DNA, the CDR3 is TGTGCCAGCAGACGGGACAGGGAGGCCTCCGAGCAGTACTTC. The rearrangement links TRBV7-8 to TRBJ2-7, with TRBD1 identical over 9 bases. CDR1 is SGHVS and CDR2 is FQNEAQ in the germline V gene. Germline trimming cut 6 bases from V and 6 bases from J; bases unmatched to any gene: 9. The CDR3 consists of 14 residues.